The next 23 T cell receptor beta chains were all read from a single sample in a study of CD8 T cells in ankylosing spondylitis. TCRdb independently ran MiXCR on the 5' RACE reads; one entry per CDR3 protein. The sample has 150,000 to 200,000 distinct CDR3 sequences; roughly 13% are singletons. Sequencing input: blood, either unsorted or a sorted T cell fraction (not recorded which). The receptor set was obtained from a female donor with ankylosing spondylitis or in good health (not recorded which).

Ten or more counts support this clonotype. This chain uses TRBV18 with TRBJ1-1; D remains ambiguous. Trimming shortened V by 8 bases and J by 1 base, and 14 bases separated the two germline ends. Per germline, CDR1 KGHSH and CDR2 LQKENI. The CDR3 length is 14 residues. The CDR3 coding sequence is TGTGCCAGCCGGGCCAAGGGAGCGAACACTGAAGCTTTCTTT. Translating gives CASRAKGANTEAFF.

The chain carries TRBV11-2 and TRBJ2-7; 9 nucleotides match TRBD1. Germline V gene lookup returns CDR1 SGHAT and CDR2 FQNNGV. This CDR3 is 15 amino acids long. V gave up 5 bases and J gave up 4 bases; unmatched junction bases: 9. The CDR3 reads CASSNYGTGTYEQYF. The DNA of the CDR3 is TGTGCCAGCAGCAATTACGGGACAGGGACTTACGAGCAGTACTTC.

This clonotype appeared many times. This chain uses TRBV7-3 with TRBJ1-1; D might be TRBD1 (5 bases). The CDR3 spans 13 residues. The V and J ends lost 5 bases and 3 bases respectively, with 10 bases between them. CDR1 SGHTA and CDR2 FQGTGA come from the germline V gene. The CDR3 region is CASSLGTYTEAFF. In DNA form, the CDR3 reads TGTGCCAGCAGCCTAGGGACTTACACTGAAGCTTTCTTT.

This clonotype occurred a few times. The chain combines TRBV4-2 with TRBJ2-2; the match to TRBD1 covers 12 bases. After removal of 0 bases from V and 7 bases from J, the junction contained 3 bases not matched to a gene. The CDR3 totals 16 residues. Germline V CDR1 and CDR2: LGHNA, YNFKEQ. The CDR3, as DNA: TGTGCCAGCAGCCAAGAGGGACAGGGGGCGGGCGGGGAGCTGTTTTTT. Protein: CASSQEGQGAGGELFF.

This clonotype has a count of ten or more. V and J are TRBV20-1 and TRBJ1-5; D possibly corresponds to TRBD1 (5 bases). The length of the CDR3 is 14 residues. CDR1 is DFQATT and CDR2 is SNEGSKA in the germline V gene (reference sequence). The V end was cut by 7 bases, the J end by 2 bases, with 15 bases between. As DNA, the CDR3 is TGCAGTGTAAACGGCCGGGGCGGCAATCAGCCCCAGCATTTT. Its translation: CSVNGRGGNQPQHF.

This clonotype has a count of ten or more. The rearrangement joins TRBV6-1 to TRBJ2-7; 7 bases fit TRBD1. The trim removed 5 bases at V and 2 bases at J, leaving 9 bases unmatched. This CDR3 comprises 15 residues. Germline-derived CDR1 and CDR2 are MNHNS and SASEGT. CDR3 in DNA: TGTGCCAGCAGTCCTACAGGGGCCCGAACCTACGAGCAGTACTTC. It specifies CASSPTGARTYEQYF.

The rearrangement uses TRBV18 and TRBJ2-1; D assignment may be TRBD1 or TRBD2 (6 bases each). CDR1 and CDR2 (germline): KGHSH, LQKENI. V gave up 2 bases and J gave up 10 bases, with 12 bases separating them. The CDR3 is 13 amino acids. CDR3 in amino acids: CASSPYDGGEQFF. CDR3 nucleotides: TGTGCCAGCTCACCATACGACGGGGGCGAGCAGTTCTTC.

The chain recombines TRBV6-1 with TRBJ1-5, with TRBD1 as a possible D gene (6 bases). The CDR3 is made up of 19 amino acids. The V gene lost 6 bases and the J gene lost 1 base, with 25 bases spanning the gap. Germline V lookup: CDR1 MNHNS, CDR2 SASEGT. In nucleotides, the CDR3 is TGTGCCAGCAGCCGGGTCTCCTTAACAGGGCCAGAGAGCAATCAGCCCCAGCATTTT. It translates to CASSRVSLTGPESNQPQHF.

This clonotype was seen ten or more times. The genes are TRBV24-1 and TRBJ2-7; 7 nucleotides line up with TRBD1. This CDR3 has 13 residues. CDR1 is KGHDR, CDR2 SFDVKD, per germline. The V gene end was trimmed by 6 bases and the J gene end by 2 bases; junction bases not matched to a gene: 3. The CDR3 sequence: CATSRDSAYEQYF. The CDR3 nucleotides read TGTGCCACCAGTCGGGACAGTGCCTACGAGCAGTACTTC.

This clonotype occurred many times. This chain connects TRBV27 to TRBJ1-4; 7 nucleotides align to TRBD1. Trimming took 3 bases from V and 8 from J; bases not matched to a gene: 12. Germline V CDR1 and CDR2: MNHEY, SMNVEV (reference sequence). The CDR3 spans 16 residues. The DNA for the CDR3 is TGTGCCAGCAGTTTCCTTAACAGGGGAGGAGAGGAAAAACTGTTTTTT. Protein sequence: CASSFLNRGGEEKLFF.

The chain combines TRBV12-3 or TRBV12-4 with TRBJ1-4, with D uncertain. This CDR3 is built from 14 residues. The germline V and J ends were trimmed by 3 bases and 8 bases, with 13 bases remaining between them. The CDR3 region has the DNA TGTGCCAGCAGTTTCACCGGGCCTACCGAAAAACTGTTTTTT. Translating it yields CASSFTGPTEKLFF.

This clonotype has a count of ten or more. The V call is TRBV10-2, the J call TRBJ2-3; D remains unclear. In germline, CDR1 is WSHSY, CDR2 SAAADI. This CDR3 has 13 amino acids. Trimming shortened V by 7 bases and J by 1 base, and 9 bases separated the two germline ends. CDR3 in amino acids: CASNTGGTDTQYF. The CDR3 region has the DNA TGCGCCAGCAACACTGGAGGCACAGATACGCAGTATTTT.

Many counts were recorded for this clonotype. V and J are TRBV29-1 and TRBJ1-5; possible D gene TRBD1, 6 bases. V gave up 6 bases and J gave up 2 bases, with 14 bases separating them. CDR1 is SQVTM and CDR2 is ANQGSEA in the germline V gene. The CDR3 runs to 14 residues. CDR3 nucleotide sequence: TGCAGCGTAGGGGACATAAAGGGCAATCAGCCCCAGCATTTT. It encodes CSVGDIKGNQPQHF.

This clonotype came up many times. This chain joins TRBV29-1 and TRBJ1-1, with TRBD1 as a possible D gene (6 bases). CDR3 length equals 13 residues. Between the trimmed V and J ends, which lost 4 bases and 2 bases, there was a span of 11 bases. Germline values: CDR1 SQVTM, CDR2 ANQGSEA. For the CDR3, the DNA is TGCAGCGTTGTACGAGGGGGAAACACTGAAGCTTTCTTT. The encoded protein is CSVVRGGNTEAFF.

This clonotype was recorded at least ten times. V and J are TRBV12-3 or TRBV12-4 and TRBJ1-3; D is unclear. With 6 bases removed from V and 2 bases from J, the gap between germline ends came to 20 bases. This CDR3 has 17 residues. CDR3 nucleotide sequence: TGTGCCAGCAGCTCGAAGATTTTGGGCAGACCTGGAAACACCATATATTTT. Protein product: CASSSKILGRPGNTIYF.

As to this clonotype: A much larger clone lies a single base off, so this may be a read error. This chain connects TRBV4-3 to TRBJ2-1; D ambiguous. Trimming removed 4 bases from V and 9 bases from J, with 16 bases in between. Germline loops: CDR1 LGHNA, CDR2 YSLEER. CDR3 length: 14 residues. The CDR3 sequence is CASSLSLEPSEQFF. The CDR3 coding sequence is TGCGCCAGCAGCCTATCTCTGGAACCTAGTGAGCAGTTCTTC.

This clonotype was found many times. V and J are TRBV7-9 and TRBJ2-1, with a tentative D call TRBD1 (6 bases). V shed 0 bases and J shed 0 bases, with 6 bases lying between them. The V gene's germline CDR1 is SEHNR and CDR2 FQNEAQ (reference sequence). The CDR3 runs 15 residues. The DNA of the CDR3 is TGTGCCAGCAGCTTAGCGGGGGCCTCCTACAATGAGCAGTTCTTC. Encoded protein: CASSLAGASYNEQFF. The full variable domain, completed using reference TRBV7-9 and TRBJ2-1, is DTGVSQNPRHKITKRGQNVTFRCDPISEHNRLYWYRQTLGQGPEFLTYFQNEAQLEKSRLLSDRFSAERPKGSFSTLEIQRTEQGDSAMYLCASSLAGASYNEQFFGPGTRLTVL.

This clonotype showed up just a few times. The V and J genes are TRBV9 and TRBJ2-2; D may be TRBD2 (5 bases). Trimming pared 0 bases from V and 2 bases from J, leaving 11 bases between. This CDR3 is built from 16 residues. Germline V lookup: CDR1 SGDLS, CDR2 YYNGEE. CDR3 region: CASSVGARGNTGELFF. The CDR3 nucleotides are TGTGCCAGCAGCGTAGGTGCCCGGGGAAACACCGGGGAGCTGTTTTTT.

This clonotype was seen repeatedly, ten times or more. The V gene is TRBV2, the J gene TRBJ2-3; D is ambiguous. This CDR3 comprises 15 residues. The V gene's germline CDR1 is SNHLY and CDR2 FYNNEI. Trimming took 2 bases from V and 0 from J, leaving 9 bases between them. Written as DNA, the CDR3 is TGTGCCAGCAGTGAAAACGGATACAGCACAGATACGCAGTATTTT. Its protein is CASSENGYSTDTQYF.

The V and J genes are TRBV6-2 or TRBV6-3 and TRBJ2-1; D uncertain. The V gene lost 6 bases and the J gene lost 3 bases, with 6 bases spanning the gap. In germline, CDR1 is MNHEY, CDR2 SVGEGT. There are 12 residues in the CDR3. The CDR3: CASRRYYNEQFF. DNA of the CDR3: TGTGCCAGCAGGAGATACTACAATGAGCAGTTCTTC.

This clonotype appeared many times. The rearrangement joins TRBV12-3 or TRBV12-4 to TRBJ1-5, with TRBD1 identical over 8 bases. The CDR3 is made up of 15 amino acids. The ends lost 6 bases at V and 7 bases at J; junction bases unmatched: 11. Here the CDR3 reads CASRSGQGGVQPQHF. The CDR3 nucleotides read TGTGCCAGCAGGTCCGGACAGGGCGGCGTGCAGCCCCAGCATTTT.

The table lists this clonotype with many counts. This may stem from a read error, because a much larger clone lies one nucleotide away. The rearrangement uses TRBV12-3 or TRBV12-4 and TRBJ1-1; D ambiguous. V was shortened by 3 bases and J by 1 base, with 3 bases between the two germline ends. The CDR3 has 12 amino acids. The CDR3 DNA sequence: TGTGCCAGCAGTTTCGCGAACACTGAAGCTTTCTTT. Translation: CASSFANTEAFF.

This clonotype was detected ten times or more. The rearrangement joins TRBV6-7 to TRBJ1-2; no clear D. TRBV6-7 is an ORF, with its function uncertain. The CDR3 spans 12 residues. Trimming cost V 2 bases and J 8 bases, with 9 bases left between them. Here the CDR3 reads CASSYIRAGYTF. As DNA, the CDR3 is TGTGCCAGCAGTTACATACGAGCGGGCTACACCTTC.